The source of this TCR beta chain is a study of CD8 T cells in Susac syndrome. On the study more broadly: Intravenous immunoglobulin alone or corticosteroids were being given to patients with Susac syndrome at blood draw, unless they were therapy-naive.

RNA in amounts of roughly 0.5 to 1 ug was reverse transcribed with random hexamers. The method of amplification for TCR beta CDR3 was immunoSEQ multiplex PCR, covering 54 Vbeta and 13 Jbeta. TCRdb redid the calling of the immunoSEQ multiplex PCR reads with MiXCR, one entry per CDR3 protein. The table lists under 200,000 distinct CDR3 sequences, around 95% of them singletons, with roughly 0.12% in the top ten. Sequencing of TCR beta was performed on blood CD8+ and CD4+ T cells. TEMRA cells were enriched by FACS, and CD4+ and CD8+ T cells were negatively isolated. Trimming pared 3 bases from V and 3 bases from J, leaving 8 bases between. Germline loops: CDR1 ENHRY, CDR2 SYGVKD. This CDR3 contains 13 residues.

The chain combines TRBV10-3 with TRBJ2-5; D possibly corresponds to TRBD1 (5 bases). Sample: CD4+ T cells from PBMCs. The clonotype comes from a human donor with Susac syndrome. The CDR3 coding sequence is TGTGCCATCAGTGACAGGGTTGAAGAGACCCAGTACTTC. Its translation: CAISDRVEETQYF.